This T cell receptor (beta chain) was observed in a study of siplizumab effects on memory and regulatory T cells. TCRdb's table, derived via immunoSEQ multiplex PCR, lists solely in-frame clones and lacks some. Of some 100,000 clones listed, roughly 94% were seen once; the top ten hold about 1.5%. Points from the study as a whole: Naive T cells, seemingly more diverse than memory cells, seemed major alloresponse contributors. Siplizumab caused a significant drop in alloreactive sequences traceable to unstimulated CD4+ memory cells. Sequences below about 10^-5 frequency were poorly captured, limiting mapping of alloreactive clones. Roughly 75-96% of proliferating CD4+ or CD8+ clones defied assignment to a naive or memory phenotype.

This clone was counted only a few times. The target antigen is unknown. This receptor was taken from a human donor in good health. The sequencing input was non-Treg CD4+ T cells sorted from blood.

The CDR3 here is CASSPLTQVNEQFF. The CDR3 DNA sequence: TGTGCCAGCTCACCACTTACACAGGTCAATGAGCAGTTCTTC. The chain has TRBV18 and TRBJ2-1, with D perhaps matching TRBD1 (5 bases). The CDR3 totals 14 residues. Per germline, CDR1 KGHSH and CDR2 LQKENI. The V end was cut by 1 base, the J end by 6 bases, with 10 bases between.